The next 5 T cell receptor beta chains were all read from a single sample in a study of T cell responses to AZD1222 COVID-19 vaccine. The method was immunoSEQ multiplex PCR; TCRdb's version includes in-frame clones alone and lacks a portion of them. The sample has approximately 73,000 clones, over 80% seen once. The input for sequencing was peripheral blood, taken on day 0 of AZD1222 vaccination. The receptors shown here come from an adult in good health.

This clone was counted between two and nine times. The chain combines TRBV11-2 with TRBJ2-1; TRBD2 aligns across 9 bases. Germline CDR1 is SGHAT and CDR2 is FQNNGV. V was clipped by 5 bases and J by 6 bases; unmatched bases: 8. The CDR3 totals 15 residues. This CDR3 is CASSLSGSLGNEQFF. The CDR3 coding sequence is TGTGCCAGCAGCCTTAGCGGGAGTCTCGGCAATGAGCAGTTCTTC.

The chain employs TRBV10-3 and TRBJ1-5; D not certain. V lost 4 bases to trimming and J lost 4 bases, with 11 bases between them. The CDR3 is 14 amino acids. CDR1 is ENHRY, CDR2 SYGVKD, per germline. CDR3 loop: CAISADGRNQPQHF. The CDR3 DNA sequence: TGTGCCATCAGTGCGGACGGCCGGAATCAGCCCCAGCATTTT.

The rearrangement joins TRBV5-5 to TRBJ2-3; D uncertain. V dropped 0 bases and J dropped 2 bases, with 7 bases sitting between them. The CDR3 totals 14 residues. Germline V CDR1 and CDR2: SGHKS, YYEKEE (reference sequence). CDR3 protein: CASSLGRNTDTQYF. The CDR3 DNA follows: TGTGCCAGCAGCTTGGGTAGGAACACAGATACGCAGTATTTT. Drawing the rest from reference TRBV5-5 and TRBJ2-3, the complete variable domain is DAGVTQSPTHLIKTRGQQVTLRCSPISGHKSVSWYQQVLGQGPQFIFQYYEKEERGRGNFPDRFSARQFPNYSSELNVNALLLGDSALYLCASSLGRNTDTQYFGPGTRLTVL.

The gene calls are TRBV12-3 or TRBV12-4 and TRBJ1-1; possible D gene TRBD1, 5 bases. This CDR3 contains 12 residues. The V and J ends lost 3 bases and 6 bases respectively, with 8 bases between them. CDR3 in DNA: TGTGCCAGCAGTTTCCGGGGGGCTGAAGCTTTCTTT. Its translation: CASSFRGAEAFF.

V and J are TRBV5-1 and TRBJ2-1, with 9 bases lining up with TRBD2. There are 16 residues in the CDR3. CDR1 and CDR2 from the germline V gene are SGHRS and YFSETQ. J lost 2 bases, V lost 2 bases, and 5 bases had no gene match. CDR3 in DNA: TGCGCCAGCAGCTTAAGCCCTAGCGGGGCCTACAATGAGCAGTTCTTC. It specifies CASSLSPSGAYNEQFF. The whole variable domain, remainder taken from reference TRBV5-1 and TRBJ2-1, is KAGVTQTPRYLIKTRGQQVTLSCSPISGHRSVSWYQQTPGQGLQFLFEYFSETQRNKGNFPGRFSGRQFSNSRSEMNVSTLELGDSALYLCASSLSPSGAYNEQFFGPGTRLTVL.